Described below is a single T cell receptor beta chain sequence and its context. The target antigen is unknown. The record originates from a study of T cell clonotyping in hematopoietic cell transplantation. Whole-study results and caveats: Recipient TCR diversity dropped after transplant; expanded clonotypes rose from day 30 to 180. Broader posttransplant TCR repertoire diversity was predicted by graft donor and pretransplant recipient Inverse Simpson Index values.

Using immunoSEQ multiplex PCR, the repertoire was profiled, and TCRdb retains in-frame clones only, with some absent. The sample yields under 6,500 clones, 72% seen once. The origin of this receptor is a female patient between 50 and 59 years old who had an allogeneic stem cell transplant, so the T cells may come from the graft donor. Some clones in this sample may be carry-over from other donors' samples. The sample here was PBMCs, taken 100 days after allogeneic stem cell transplant.

The CDR3 DNA follows: TGTGCCAGCAGTGGCGGGCGGGCAGGGGGCTACAATGAGCAGTTCTTC. Its translation: CASSGGRAGGYNEQFF. J is TRBJ2-1 and V is TRBV2; 7 bases are shared with TRBD1. CDR3 length: 16 residues. Per germline, CDR1 SNHLY and CDR2 FYNNEI. With V trimmed by 4 bases and J by 3 bases, 9 bases remained unmatched.